The following is a T cell receptor beta chain sequence with its context. What this receptor recognizes is not known. No clone much larger than this one lies a single base away; base qualities are absent. The source of the sample is a study of chemoradiotherapy in HPV16-positive cancers (dated by TCRdb to about 2022). Notes on the research overall: Functional T-cell assays on cells from two HPV16-positive patients defined candidate HPV-specific T-cell clones and common TCR motifs. Whether T-cell immunity against the HPV oncoproteins E6 and E7 changes during chemoradiotherapy and whether survival is affected by this immunity were examined in the study. TCR repertoires from more than 70 patients with HPV-related cancers were then used to track the candidate HPV-specific TCRs and motifs.

The paper's findings and limits, for the study overall: Expansion of candidate HPV-specific clones and E7-related TCR motifs was observed in the tumor microenvironment during treatment, whereas no such expansion was observed for non-HPV-specific T cells. The functional definition of HPV-specific T cells was derived from only two HPV16-positive patients, and the survival association was reported for HPV16-positive patients. In HPV16-positive patients, expansion of HPV-responsive T cells during chemoradiotherapy was found to be associated with improved recurrence-free survival.

V is cut by 8 bases and J by 4 bases, and the space between the germline ends is 9 bases. The germline V gene provides CDR1 MNHNS and CDR2 SASEGT. The CDR3 runs 11 residues from the cysteine to the phenylalanine. CDR3 DNA is the only sequence kept; it has 33 bases, read in frame from the first base. Repertoires were sampled multiple times during chemoradiotherapy, which allowed clonal expansion in the tumor microenvironment to be followed. Library generation was performed with the immunoSEQ multiplex PCR assay. TCRdb provides this immuneACCESS table in a form limited to in-frame rearrangements. Some clones are lacking; in checked studies, under half of them reflect an unresolved V gene, and why the rest are absent is not known. For this sample the table gives 25,000 to 30,000 clones, of which about 93% were detected only once. Jointly, the top ten make up roughly 18% of the sample.

This sequence was found in a human donor with HPV-associated anogenital cancer. Source: blood, taken from a patient who underwent chemoradiotherapy. The chain joins TRBV6-1 to TRBJ2-7; the D gene assignment is ambiguous. The CDR3 region has the sequence CASPSGYEQYF. The DNA sequence is TGTGCCAGCCCATCCGGATACGAGCAGTACTTC.